A selection of T cell receptor beta chains follows, all from one sample in a study of early T cells in non-severe SARS-CoV-2 infection. A single record per CDR3 protein comes from TCRdb applying MiXCR to the 5' RACE reads. The table lists tens of thousands of distinct CDR3 sequences, around 9.1% of them singletons. The material sequenced was whole blood, taken at baseline. The receptors stem from an adult who was a healthcare worker with PCR-confirmed SARS-CoV-2 infection or an uninfected control (not recorded which). The CDR3 runs from the conserved cysteine through the conserved F or W. The D gene is left open where the match is weak. Rows may omit the clone size; those that give it use once, few, many or a size class.

DNA	CDR3	V	J	D	size
TGTGCCATCAGACGGGGAGTCTCCGAGACCCAGTACTTC	CAIRRGVSETQYF	TRBV10-3	TRBJ2-5	.	.
TGTGCCACCAGCAGACAGGGGCGACTCAGCTCCTACAATGAGCAGTTCTTC	CATSRQGRLSSYNEQFF	TRBV15	TRBJ2-1	.	few
TGCGCCAGCAGCCAAGATACCGGGGGCAACTCCTACGAGCAGTACTTC	CASSQDTGGNSYEQYF	TRBV4-3	TRBJ2-7	.	.
TGTGCCACCAGTGTCGCAGGGGGCCGAGGGGAGCAGTTCTTC	CATSVAGGRGEQFF	TRBV24-1	TRBJ2-1	TRBD1	few
TGTGCCAGCAGATCAGAACAGGGTTATGTGAACACTGAAGTTTTCTTT	CASRSEQGYVNTEVFF	TRBV7-9	TRBJ1-1	.	.
TGTGCCATCAGTGACACAGGGTCGAACACTGAAGCTTTCTTT	CAISDTGSNTEAFF	TRBV10-3	TRBJ1-1	.	.
TGTGCCAGTAGCGGACAGGGGGCAACAGATACGCAGTATTTT	CASSGQGATDTQYF	TRBV19	TRBJ2-3	TRBD1	.
TGTGCCAGCAGCCCGATGACAGGGGTCAACCAAGAGACCCAGTACTTC	CASSPMTGVNQETQYF	TRBV5-4	TRBJ2-5	TRBD1	.
TGTGCCAGCAGTTTACTCCCCGGACAGGGTCTTACTGAAGCTTTCTTT	CASSLLPGQGLTEAFF	TRBV27	TRBJ1-1	TRBD1	.
TGTGCCAGCAGCGTAGGACTAGCTCCCTACGAGCAGTACTTC	CASSVGLAPYEQYF	TRBV9	TRBJ2-7	TRBD2	few
TGTGCCAGCAGCCAAGTTAGCGGGGGACCTCGAGGCGGGGAGCTGTTTTTT	CASSQVSGGPRGGELFF	TRBV3-1	TRBJ2-2	TRBD2	.